These 12 T cell receptor beta chains originate from one sample sequenced in a study of CD8+ T cells in alopecia areata. Treatment defined: oral pan-JAK inhibitor, 5-10 mg twice daily. Sequencing templates came from extracted RNA that was reverse transcribed into cDNA. TCRdb's table, derived via immunoSEQ multiplex PCR, lists solely in-frame clones and lacks some. The sample records 120,000 or so clones, over 60% being singletons. Sequenced material: CD4+ T cells sorted from blood, taken at week 4, from a patient treated with tofacitinib. The receptors originated from a human donor with alopecia areata.

For the CDR3, the DNA is TGCAGCGTTGGACGACAGCGGGGCGACCCCCAGCATTTT. Its protein product is CSVGRQRGDPQHF. This chain links TRBV29-1 with TRBJ1-5; weak D call: TRBD1 (5 bases). CDR3 length: 13 amino acids. The V gene lost 4 bases and the J gene lost 10 bases, with 17 bases spanning the gap. The germline V gene has CDR1 SQVTM and CDR2 ANQGSEA.

The chain combines TRBV29-1 with TRBJ2-7; D remains ambiguous. This CDR3 has 11 residues. The V gene lost 6 bases and the J gene lost 3 bases, with 9 bases spanning the gap. Germline-derived CDR1 and CDR2 are SQVTM and ANQGSEA. The CDR3: CSVADNYEQYF. As DNA, the CDR3 is TGCAGCGTGGCCGACAACTACGAGCAGTACTTC.

The rearrangement joins TRBV5-1 to TRBJ2-3; D is uncertain. The CDR3 contains 13 residues. Per germline, CDR1 SGHRS and CDR2 YFSETQ. The V end lost 1 base, the J end lost 2 bases, and 5 bases lay between the germline ends. The CDR3 here is CASSLSNTDTQYF. The CDR3 nucleotides are TGCGCCAGCAGCTTGTCAAACACAGATACGCAGTATTTT. The variable domain in full, with the rest retrieved from reference TRBV5-1 and TRBJ2-3, is KAGVTQTPRYLIKTRGQQVTLSCSPISGHRSVSWYQQTPGQGLQFLFEYFSETQRNKGNFPGRFSGRQFSNSRSEMNVSTLELGDSALYLCASSLSNTDTQYFGPGTRLTVL.

This clone was picked up one time. In DNA, the CDR3 is TGTGCCAGCAGTGAATCCGGTCAGACCCAGTACTTC. Its protein product is CASSESGQTQYF. The chain uses TRBV2 and TRBJ2-5; D remains unclear. Per the germline V gene, CDR1 is SNHLY and CDR2 is FYNNEI. V was pared by 2 bases and J by 6 bases, with 7 bases between. The length of the CDR3 is 12 residues.

This clone was observed a handful of times. As DNA, the CDR3 is TGTGCCAGCAGTTACCTAGCGGGGGGGCCTCGAGAGCAGTACTTC. Its protein product is CASSYLAGGPREQYF. The chain has TRBV6-6 and TRBJ2-7, with 12 bases identical to TRBD2. Germline V gene sequence: CDR1 MNHNY, CDR2 SVGAGI (reference sequence). The CDR3 extends over 15 amino acids. V lost 2 bases to trimming and J lost 7 bases; unmatched junction nucleotides: 6.

J is TRBJ2-7 and V is TRBV9, with D tentatively TRBD2 (5 bases). V was clipped by 3 bases and J by 5 bases, with 21 bases between them. Per germline, CDR1 SGDLS and CDR2 YYNGEE. The CDR3 loop spans 16 amino acids. The CDR3 DNA sequence: TGTGCCAGCAGCGGGCTAGAGCCCTCAAGAGGGAACGAGCAGTACTTC. This translates into CASSGLEPSRGNEQYF.

This clone has more than one count but fewer than ten. The chain carries TRBV7-2 and TRBJ2-3, with D tentatively TRBD2 (5 bases). Trimming took off 1 base at V and 2 bases at J, with 13 bases between the two ends. The V gene's germline CDR1 is SGHTA and CDR2 FQGNSA. The CDR3 has 16 residues. The CDR3 sequence is CASSLGLARSTDTQYF. DNA for the CDR3: TGTGCCAGCAGCTTAGGCCTAGCTAGGTCCACAGATACGCAGTATTTT.

J is TRBJ2-1 and V is TRBV6-5; unclear D gene. This CDR3 is 15 amino acids long. The germline V gene encodes CDR1 MNHEY and CDR2 SVGAGI. The V end was cut by 0 bases, the J end by 10 bases, with 16 bases between. DNA of the CDR3: TGTGCCAGCAGTTACTCCCTCGCATTGAGTGGCGAGCAGTTCTTC. Its protein is CASSYSLALSGEQFF.

The chain carries TRBV10-3 and TRBJ1-2, with a weak D call TRBD1 (5 bases). The V gene lost 3 bases and the J gene lost 7 bases, with 15 bases spanning the gap. There are 14 residues in the CDR3. Germline V gives CDR1 ENHRY, CDR2 SYGVKD. CDR3 DNA: TGTGCCATCAGTGAATCAGGGAATGGGGTTGGCTACACCTTC. It is translated as CAISESGNGVGYTF.

This chain joins TRBV9 and TRBJ2-7; tentative D call: TRBD1 (6 bases). Germline lookup yields CDR1 SGDLS and CDR2 YYNGEE. The CDR3 runs to 13 residues. V was clipped by 4 bases and J by 1 base, with 9 bases between them. The CDR3 protein is CASSQQGSYEQYF. Written as DNA, the CDR3 is TGTGCCAGCAGCCAACAGGGTTCCTACGAGCAGTACTTC.

Only one count was recorded for this clone. This chain links TRBV15 with TRBJ2-3, with D uncertain. CDR1 is LNHNV and CDR2 is YYDKDF in the germline V gene (reference sequence). V lost 3 bases and J lost 0, with 4 bases in between. This CDR3 has 13 residues. This CDR3 is CATSSHSTDTQYF. The CDR3, as DNA: TGTGCCACCAGCAGCCATAGCACAGATACGCAGTATTTT.

CDR3 nucleotide sequence: TGTGCCACCAGCAGAGATCGGCAGTCCGTGCAGCCCCAGCATTTT. Its protein product is CATSRDRQSVQPQHF. J is TRBJ1-5 and V is TRBV15; D call uncertain. The CDR3 length is 15 residues. Trimming stripped 0 bases from V and 7 bases from J, with 13 bases between. CDR1 LNHNV and CDR2 YYDKDF come from the germline V gene (reference sequence). The full variable domain, rest sourced from reference TRBV15 and TRBJ1-5, is DAMVIQNPRYQVTQFGKPVTLSCSQTLNHNVMYWYQQKSSQAPKLLFHYYDKDFNNEADTPDNFQSRRPNTSFCFLDIRSPGLGDTAMYLCATSRDRQSVQPQHFGDGTRLSIL.